This T cell receptor beta chain was observed in a study of T cells in Graves' hyperthyroidism and ophthalmopathy. A word on this clonotype: Its matching antigen is unknown.

Study-level findings and limits: Ophthalmopathy, which appeared later, was predicted by the model a median about 6.8 months before onset. Among clonotypes expanded in thyroid above 0.001, most were also found in blood. A model built on 13 V-J features separated ophthalmopathy from stable hyperthyroidism.

Clinicians diagnosed patients from clinical symptoms, serum thyroxine and TRAb, thyroid ultrasound and orbital computed tomography. Amplification yielded TCR beta CDR3 regions, with RNA transcripts as the source. HTBI primers were employed in a first-round RT-PCR of the TCR CDR3. TCRdb analysed the multiplex PCR reads with MiXCR anew, one entry per CDR3 protein. The table includes roughly 500,000 distinct CDR3 sequences, under 25% detected once. The receptor's source is a woman aged 70-85 years with Graves' ophthalmopathy. The sequenced sample consisted of blood.

The CDR3 here is CASSLAMGNEQFF. The CDR3 DNA is TGCGCCAGCAGCTTGGCCATGGGCAATGAGCAGTTCTTC. V is TRBV5-1 and J is TRBJ2-1; no clear D gene. The CDR3 is 13 amino acids. Trimming cost V 0 bases and J 6 bases, with 7 bases left between them. CDR1 SGHRS and CDR2 YFSETQ come from the germline V gene.